Below are 25 T cell receptor beta chains sequenced from a single sample in a study of vaccination and CD4 T cells after COVID-19. No antigen has been identified for these receptors. Sequencing of the DNA from cultured CD4+ T cells was carried out with the Oncomine TCR Beta short-read assay. TCRdb fed the PCR reads into MiXCR, producing one record per CDR3 protein. The profile shows under 20,000 distinct CDR3 sequences, roughly two fifths of them singletons. Treatment given: roughly 10-day PBMC culture with coronavirus spike peptide pools or control peptides (ViraFEST assay). The sample was CD4+ T cells from blood, cultured in vitro, taken before SARS-CoV-2 vaccination. The source of these receptors is a human donor who received a COVID-19 vaccine.

This clonotype was counted only a few times. The CDR3 DNA reads as TGTGCCAGCAGTTACGCCCAGAGACCAGGTTATGGCTACACCTTC. It translates to CASSYAQRPGYGYTF. V and J are TRBV6-5 and TRBJ1-2; D is uncertain. Trimming left V 2 bases short and J 5 bases short, with 15 bases between. The CDR3 runs to 15 residues. Germline CDR1 reads MNHEY; CDR2 reads SVGAGI.

The chain joins TRBV20-1 to TRBJ2-1; 7 bases line up with TRBD2. The CDR3 is made up of 15 amino acids. Germline trimming cut 0 bases from V and 5 bases from J; bases unmatched to any gene: 7. Germline values: CDR1 DFQATT, CDR2 SNEGSKA (reference sequence). CDR3: CSARDLRLADNEQFF. The CDR3 region has the DNA TGCAGTGCTAGAGATCTCAGGCTAGCGGACAATGAGCAGTTCTTC.

This clonotype is a singleton in its sample. The chain recombines TRBV2 with TRBJ1-5, with a tentative D call TRBD1 (5 bases). V was pared by 4 bases and J by 7 bases, with 14 bases between. The V gene's germline CDR1 is SNHLY and CDR2 FYNNEI. The CDR3 spans 14 residues. The CDR3 here is CASSAPGLIQPQHF. In DNA form, the CDR3 reads TGTGCCAGCAGTGCCCCGGGACTAATCCAGCCCCAGCATTTT.

V and J are TRBV12-3 or TRBV12-4 and TRBJ2-3, with TRBD2 matching over 7 bases. V gave up 3 bases and J gave up 0 bases; unmatched junction bases: 3. CDR3 size: 15 residues. The CDR3 DNA follows: TGTGCCAGCAGTTTGGCGGGGGACAGCACAGATACGCAGTATTTT. Translating gives CASSLAGDSTDTQYF.

This clonotype is judged large. This chain joins TRBV2 and TRBJ1-1; D gene uncertain. Trimming stripped 6 bases from V and 8 bases from J, with 10 bases between. The CDR3 runs to 11 residues. Germline V gene lookup returns CDR1 SNHLY and CDR2 FYNNEI. CDR3 coding DNA: TGTGCCAGCAGGTCAGGAGCCGAAGCTTTCTTT. It specifies CASRSGAEAFF.

This chain links TRBV6-4 with TRBJ2-2; possible D gene TRBD2, 8 bases. Germline-derived CDR1 and CDR2 are MRHNA and SNTAGT. This CDR3 has 19 residues. V was pared by 8 bases and J by 0 bases, with 25 bases between. The CDR3 coding sequence is TGTGCCAGCTCGGGGGGGCCGATATACAGGGGCCCGAACACCGGGGAGCTGTTTTTT. It is translated as CASSGGPIYRGPNTGELFF.

This clonotype is large by share. This chain links TRBV10-3 with TRBJ1-1; possibly TRBD1 for D (5 bases). Trimming stripped 7 bases from V and 1 base from J, with 19 bases between. The germline V gene has CDR1 ENHRY and CDR2 SYGVKD. This CDR3 contains 16 residues. The CDR3 DNA sequence: TGTGCCATCACCCCGGGGTTCGGGGCACCGAACACTGAAGCTTTCTTT. It translates to CAITPGFGAPNTEAFF.

The gene calls are TRBV7-2 and TRBJ2-4; tentative D call: TRBD2 (7 bases). Between the trimmed V and J ends, which lost 5 bases and 8 bases, there was a span of 19 bases. Germline V gene sequence: CDR1 SGHTA, CDR2 FQGNSA. This CDR3 comprises 15 residues. The chain's CDR3 is CASSGRGGGLHIQYF. Written as DNA, the CDR3 is TGTGCCAGCAGCGGTAGGGGAGGGGGGTTACACATTCAGTACTTC.

This clonotype was detected a few times. The J gene is TRBJ2-3, the V gene TRBV12-3 or TRBV12-4, with 10 bases lining up with TRBD2. V shed 7 bases, J shed 2 bases, and the junction held 3 bases outside the gene matches. The CDR3 sequence is 14 residues long. The CDR3 bases are TGTGCCAGCACCCTAGCGGGGGTCACAGATACGCAGTATTTT. Amino acids: CASTLAGVTDTQYF.

This chain uses TRBV30 with TRBJ1-2; possibly TRBD1 for D (6 bases). The CDR3 runs 13 residues. The V and J ends lost 2 bases and 7 bases respectively, with 14 bases between them. Germline assignment: CDR1 GTSNPN and CDR2 SVGIG (reference sequence). In nucleotides, the CDR3 is TGTGCCTGGAGTCGGTGGGCAGGGGTTGGCTACACCTTC. This sequence encodes CAWSRWAGVGYTF.

The CDR3, as DNA: TGTGCCAGCAGTTTAGACAGGGGGGGATACGAGCAGTACTTC. Translating it yields CASSLDRGGYEQYF. V gene TRBV12-3 or TRBV12-4 combines with J gene TRBJ2-7; D might be TRBD1 (8 bases). The V gene lost 1 base and the J gene lost 4 bases, with 11 bases spanning the gap. The CDR3 runs to 14 residues.

The genes are TRBV29-1 and TRBJ1-1, with D unclear. CDR3 length: 10 amino acids. V was pared by 7 bases and J by 3 bases, with 6 bases between. Germline V gives CDR1 SQVTM, CDR2 ANQGSEA. The CDR3 sequence: CSARDTEAFF. DNA of the CDR3: TGCAGCGCCCGGGACACTGAAGCTTTCTTT. Together with reference TRBV29-1 and TRBJ1-1, the CDR3 gives the full variable domain: SAVISQKPSRDICQRGTSLTIQCQVDSQVTMMFWYRQQPGQSLTLIATANQGSEATYESGFVIDKFPISRPNLTFSTLTVSNMSPEDSSIYLCSARDTEAFFGQGTRLTVV.

V gene TRBV30 combines with J gene TRBJ1-3; perhaps TRBD1 as D (6 bases). The CDR3 spans 15 residues. CDR1 and CDR2 from the germline V gene are GTSNPN and SVGIG (reference sequence). The V and J ends lost 3 bases and 4 bases respectively, with 16 bases between them. The CDR3 nucleotides read TGTGCCTGGAGGGATCAGGGGAGTCCAGGAAACACCATATATTTT. As protein: CAWRDQGSPGNTIYF. Using reference TRBV30 and TRBJ1-3 for the parts outside the CDR3, the full variable domain is SQTIHQWPATLVQPVGSPLSLECTVEGTSNPNLYWYRQAAGRGLQLLFYSVGIGQISSEVPQNLSASRPQDRQFILSSKKLLLSDSGFYLCAWRDQGSPGNTIYFGEGSWLTVV.

The chain links TRBV5-5 to TRBJ1-3; maybe TRBD1 (6 bases). The CDR3 runs to 15 residues. The germline V and J ends were trimmed by 3 bases and 0 bases, with 10 bases remaining between them. Germline CDR1 SGHKS, CDR2 YYEKEE (reference sequence). CDR3 amino acids: CASSSGVPSGNTIYF. The CDR3 region has the DNA TGTGCCAGCAGCTCAGGGGTCCCCTCTGGAAACACCATATATTTT.

This clonotype was counted once. V gene TRBV12-3 or TRBV12-4 combines with J gene TRBJ2-7; TRBD2 aligns across 9 bases. Losses at the gene ends were 6 bases for V and 4 bases for J; bases not matched to a gene: 7. The CDR3 length is 14 residues. CDR3 DNA sequence: TGTGCCAGCAGAAAAGATAGCGGGGGTTACGAGCAGTACTTC. Residues: CASRKDSGGYEQYF.

The genes are TRBV20-1 and TRBJ2-7; the match to TRBD2 covers 11 bases. The junction had 9 bases not matched to a gene; V was cut back by 4 bases and J by 4 bases. Germline V gene lookup returns CDR1 DFQATT and CDR2 SNEGSKA (reference sequence). The length of the CDR3 is 15 residues. The CDR3 DNA follows: TGCAGTGCTACCCCACTAGCGGGAGTATTGTACGAGCAGTACTTC. Its protein product is CSATPLAGVLYEQYF.

DNA for the CDR3: TGTGCCAGTAGTCTGGACAGGCAAGAGACCCAGTACTTC. Translation gives CASSLDRQETQYF. J is TRBJ2-5 and V is TRBV19; 7 bases are shared with TRBD1. Germline V CDR1 and CDR2: LNHDA, SQIVND (reference sequence). The CDR3 has 13 amino acids. V lost 5 bases to trimming and J lost 2 bases; unmatched junction nucleotides: 2.

This chain uses TRBV7-9 with TRBJ1-2; D unclear. V lost 0 bases to trimming and J lost 7 bases, with 12 bases between them. The germline V gene encodes CDR1 SEHNR and CDR2 FQNEAQ (reference sequence). CDR3 size: 14 residues. The CDR3 loop reads CASSLAHSLGGYTF. The CDR3 DNA sequence: TGTGCCAGCAGCTTAGCGCACAGCTTGGGTGGCTACACCTTC.

This clonotype appeared once. The chain uses TRBV5-4 and TRBJ1-2, with D unclear. The ends were cut back, 1 base at V and 4 bases at J, with 5 bases in the middle. The CDR3 is 12 residues long. From germline, CDR1 is SGHNT and CDR2 YYREEE (reference sequence). The CDR3 protein is CASSLSSYGYTF. In DNA, the CDR3 is TGTGCCAGCAGCTTGTCCAGCTATGGCTACACCTTC.

J is TRBJ1-1 and V is TRBV12-3 or TRBV12-4; D is perhaps TRBD1 (5 bases). The CDR3 runs to 15 residues. The CDR3 here is CVSTPARGGGTEAFF. For the CDR3, the DNA is TGTGTCAGTACCCCCGCCCGGGGGGGGGGGACTGAAGCTTTCTTT.

This sequence joins TRBV7-2 and TRBJ2-3; D possibly uses TRBD1 or TRBD2 (5 bases each). This CDR3 has 15 amino acids. The germline V and J ends were trimmed by 5 bases and 5 bases, with 17 bases remaining between them. Germline CDR1 SGHTA, CDR2 FQGNSA. As DNA, the CDR3 is TGTGCCAGCAGCCCGGGACCCCTACCGGGAGATACGCAGTATTTT. Translation: CASSPGPLPGDTQYF.

The CDR3 DNA sequence: TGTGCCAGCAGCCCCAGTTCCGGGGTGGACACCGGGGAGCTGTTTTTT. Translated, it gives CASSPSSGVDTGELFF. J is TRBJ2-2 and V is TRBV7-6; TRBD2 is a possible D gene (5 bases). The V gene's germline CDR1 is SGHVS and CDR2 FNYEAQ. The CDR3 contains 16 residues. V dropped 5 bases and J dropped 3 bases, with 16 bases sitting between them. Supplemented by reference TRBV7-6 and TRBJ2-2, the full variable domain reads GAGVSQSPRYKVTKRGQDVALRCDPISGHVSLYWYRQALGQGPEFLTYFNYEAQQDKSGLPNDRFSAERPEGSISTLTIQRTEQRDSAMYRCASSPSSGVDTGELFFGEGSRLTVL.

The V and J genes are TRBV6-1 and TRBJ2-7; D may match TRBD1 or TRBD2 (5 bases each). V lost 6 bases and J lost 7, with 22 bases in between. Germline V gene lookup returns CDR1 MNHNS and CDR2 SASEGT. The CDR3 spans 15 residues. CDR3 sequence (DNA): TGTGCCAGCAGGGACGCCGGGACCCACATGAGGGAGCAGTACTTC. Encoded protein: CASRDAGTHMREQYF.

The chain carries TRBV20-1 and TRBJ2-1, with 13 bases matching TRBD2. From germline, CDR1 is DFQATT and CDR2 SNEGSKA (reference sequence). Trimming removed 6 bases from V and 9 bases from J; junction bases left unmatched: 8. The CDR3 loop spans 14 amino acids. For the CDR3, the DNA is TGCAGTGCGATCGAGGGACTAGCGGGGAGTGAGCAGTTCTTC. Its protein is CSAIEGLAGSEQFF.

The chain combines TRBV2 with TRBJ1-2, with a tentative D call TRBD1 (5 bases). Germline loops: CDR1 SNHLY, CDR2 FYNNEI. The length of the CDR3 is 15 residues. The V gene lost 2 bases and the J gene lost 1 base, with 11 bases spanning the gap. CDR3 coding DNA: TGTGCCAGCAGTGAAAGACAGACTATTAACTATGGCTACACCTTC. This encodes CASSERQTINYGYTF.